The text below deals with one TCR beta chain. No cognate antigen has been identified for it. No base quality information exists; no much larger clone differs at one position. Participants in the prospective study were aged about 18 to 95 years, lived in over 20 United States geographic areas, and enrolled through a virtual design. To assign participants to cohorts, the prospective study relied on clinical history that participants themselves reported in a screening survey and a study questionnaire. Recovered participants in ImmuneRACE Cohort 3 were defined by two consecutive negative NP/OP PCR tests, clearance by a healthcare professional, or resolution of symptoms. In the prospective study, mobile phlebotomists collected whole blood, serum and a nasopharyngeal or oropharyngeal swab from each participant. Additional blood draws and questionnaires over an approximately 2-month period could optionally be provided by prospective study participants. Before DNA extraction, prospective study blood samples were shipped either frozen or at room temperature.

The data are from a study of blood T cell repertoires in COVID-19 (dated by TCRdb to about 2020). Background on the whole study: Samples from collaborators originated in the United States, Italy and Spain and spanned both the acute and convalescent phases of COVID-19. The material from the prospective study consisted of cDNA or gDNA derived from T cells, B-cell-depleted T cells, or PBMCs. Deeply sampled blood TCRbeta repertoires from subjects exposed to, actively infected with, or recovered from COVID-19 were included in the dataset. The repertoires were made available in a free public database intended to serve as a resource for research on the immune response to SARS-CoV-2. The samples were drawn from the first 160 participants of the ongoing ImmuneRACE study and from 1,254 subjects provided by 6 global collaborators. The sample metadata nearly always contained a de-identified subject ID, COVID-19 status, age in years and sex. Where available, HLA class I and class II types were taken from metadata supplied by the sample provider and were not determined by assay-based typing. Study-level results and caveats: The amount of clinical and demographic metadata varied by source and participant and was provided uncurated.

The immunoSEQ Assay, a bias-controlled multiplex PCR, was used to amplify TCRbeta CDR3 regions from genomic DNA. Concerning the study's data processing: The number of nucleated cells in each sample was estimated by amplification of reference gene primers within the assay. To quantify the absolute abundance of each unique TCRbeta CDR3 rearrangement, sequence reads were collapsed and filtered. For each sample, productive Simpson clonality was calculated by taking the square root of Simpson's diversity index across productive rearrangements. TCRdb retrieved this table from immuneACCESS and kept in-frame rearrangements only. Not all clones are present; in checked studies, unresolved V genes account for under half, and no reason is known for the remainder. V and J calls and clone size are those listed in that table; D and trimming were worked out from the DNA. Within this sample are around 200,000 clones, with around 85% of them counted one time only. Roughly a sixth of the sample is held by the ten biggest clonotypes.

Per the germline V gene (reference sequence), WNHNN is the CDR1 and SYGVQD is the CDR2. Including cysteine and phenylalanine, the CDR3 has 14 amino acids. The retained sequence is limited to the CDR3, 42 bases, with the frame set at the first base. V lost 8 bases and J lost 2 bases, and the count of bases not matched to a germline gene is 5. The sequence links TRBV10-1 to TRBJ2-7; TRBD1 agrees with 11 junctional bases. Sequencing was carried out using PBMCs or T cells enriched from blood (not recorded which). This clonotype was sampled from a middle-aged man who had recovered from COVID-19. The DNA sequence follows: TGCGCCAGCGACCCGGGACAGGGGGCCTACGAGCAGTACTTC. This translates into CASDPGQGAYEQYF.